This is a list of T cell receptor beta chains from one sample in a study of early T cells in non-severe SARS-CoV-2 infection. TCRdb reprocessed the 5' RACE reads via MiXCR and lists one record per CDR3 protein. This table holds roughly 80,000 distinct CDR3 sequences, about 11% found once. Sequenced here: whole blood, sampled at baseline. These receptors were taken from an adult who was a healthcare worker with PCR-confirmed SARS-CoV-2 infection or an uninfected control (not recorded which). The CDR3 runs from the conserved cysteine through the conserved F or W. D genes are given only for firm matches. Not all rows give a size; the values are once, few, many and, for expanded clones, a class.

v_call	d_call	j_call	clone_size	cdr3_nt	cdr3_aa
TRBV20-1	.	TRBJ2-5	.	TGCAGTGCTAGGGATTATGGCCAAGAGACCCAGTACTTC	CSARDYGQETQYF
TRBV10-2	TRBD2	TRBJ2-3	many	TGCGCCAGCAGGGGACTAGCGGGCGGAACAGATACGCAGTATTTT	CASRGLAGGTDTQYF
TRBV29-1	.	TRBJ1-1	few	TGCAGTACTTTAGCGGGTCGCACTGAAGCTTTCTTT	CSTLAGRTEAFF
TRBV5-6	TRBD2	TRBJ2-7	.	TGTGCCAGCAGCTGGCGGTCTAGCGGGGACAACGAGCAGTACTTC	CASSWRSSGDNEQYF
TRBV11-3	.	TRBJ2-5	.	TGTGCCAGCAGCCCCGTAACTGGGGAGACCCAGTACTTC	CASSPVTGETQYF
TRBV2	.	TRBJ2-2	.	TGTGCCAGCAGCACCCGGGGGAGGACATCGGTTACCGGGGAGCTGTTTTTT	CASSTRGRTSVTGELFF
TRBV18	.	TRBJ1-6	few	TGTGCCAGCTCACCTCTTGAGGGGGGGTCCTATAATTCACCCCTCCACTTT	CASSPLEGGSYNSPLHF
TRBV29-1	TRBD2	TRBJ2-5	few	TGCAGCGGGACGGGACTAGGGAGAGAGACCCAGTACTTC	CSGTGLGRETQYF
TRBV5-8	.	TRBJ1-5	once	TGTGCCAGCGGACGTTGGGGCAATCAGCCCCAGCATTTT	CASGRWGNQPQHF
TRBV6-2/TRBV6-3	.	TRBJ1-2	.	TGTGCCAGCAGTCGGCTCATGGGCTACACCTTC	CASSRLMGYTF
TRBV29-1	.	TRBJ2-1	.	TGCAGCATTGGGCAGGAGGGATACAATGAGCAGTTCTTC	CSIGQEGYNEQFF
TRBV24-1	.	TRBJ2-7	.	TGTGCCACCCACACCGGGGCGGCTTGCCACTACGAGCAGTACTTC	CATHTGAACHYEQYF
TRBV3-1	.	TRBJ1-1	.	TGTGCCAGCAGCCCTGGCAGGGCCACTGAAGCTTTCTTT	CASSPGRATEAFF
TRBV28	.	TRBJ1-2	.	TGTGCCAGCAGTTTATACCGGGGGGCACTTGGCTACACCTTC	CASSLYRGALGYTF
TRBV12-3/TRBV12-4	TRBD1	TRBJ1-5	many	TGTGCCAGCAGTTTAAATTTGGGGACAGGGACATATAGCAATCAGCCCCAGCATTTT	CASSLNLGTGTYSNQPQHF
TRBV9	.	TRBJ2-1	.	TGTGCCAGCAGCGCCGACAGAAGCTCCTACAATGAGCAGTTCTTC	CASSADRSSYNEQFF
TRBV28	TRBD2	TRBJ2-3	.	TGTGCCAGCAGTTTTATCGGGGGGGGCACAGATACGCAGTATTTT	CASSFIGGGTDTQYF
TRBV18	.	TRBJ2-3	few	TGTGCCAGCTCACCGAAGCTAGATACGCAGTATTTT	CASSPKLDTQYF
TRBV12-5	.	TRBJ2-2	.	TGTGCTAGTGGTGGGAGGACTCGCTCGAACACCGGGGAGCTGTTTTTT	CASGGRTRSNTGELFF
TRBV28	.	TRBJ2-4	many	TGTGCCAGCAGTTCTAGCAGGGGGGCAGGAGCCAAAAACATTCAGTACTTC	CASSSSRGAGAKNIQYF
TRBV12-3/TRBV12-4	TRBD2	TRBJ2-1	many	TGTGCCAGCAGTTACAGTAGCGGGCGGGGTCGGCAGTTCTTC	CASSYSSGRGRQFF
TRBV11-2	.	TRBJ2-4	many	TGTGCCAGCAGCTTCAACCGGGGGCGAGAAAACATTCAGTACTTC	CASSFNRGRENIQYF
TRBV18	.	TRBJ1-6	few	TGTGCCAGCTCACCTTCTTATGAGGCCCGGGGGAATTCACCCCTCCACTTT	CASSPSYEARGNSPLHF
TRBV7-9	.	TRBJ2-2	many	TGTGCCAGCAGCTTACCCCCCGGGAATGGGATCACCGGGGAGCTGTTTTTT	CASSLPPGNGITGELFF
TRBV6-1	.	TRBJ2-3	many	TGTGCCAGCAGTGAATGGCCCCGCACAGATACGCAGTATTTT	CASSEWPRTDTQYF
TRBV5-4	.	TRBJ2-3	.	TGTGCCAGCAGCCCGGCCCGCACAGATACGCAGTATTTT	CASSPARTDTQYF
TRBV29-1	.	TRBJ2-2	many	TGCAGCGTTGTGGGGACCGTTAACACCGGGGAGCTGTTTTTT	CSVVGTVNTGELFF
TRBV6-2/TRBV6-3	.	TRBJ2-5	many	TGTGCCAGCAGTTACGACGTACAGACCCAGTACTTC	CASSYDVQTQYF
TRBV7-2	.	TRBJ2-2	few	TGTGCCAGCAGCCCATCCTGGGGAGACCCTAAATACACCGGGGAGCTGTTTTTT	CASSPSWGDPKYTGELFF
TRBV29-1	TRBD2	TRBJ2-5	few	TGCAGCGTGGCCCCCACGACTAGCGTAGAGACCCAGTACTTC	CSVAPTTSVETQYF